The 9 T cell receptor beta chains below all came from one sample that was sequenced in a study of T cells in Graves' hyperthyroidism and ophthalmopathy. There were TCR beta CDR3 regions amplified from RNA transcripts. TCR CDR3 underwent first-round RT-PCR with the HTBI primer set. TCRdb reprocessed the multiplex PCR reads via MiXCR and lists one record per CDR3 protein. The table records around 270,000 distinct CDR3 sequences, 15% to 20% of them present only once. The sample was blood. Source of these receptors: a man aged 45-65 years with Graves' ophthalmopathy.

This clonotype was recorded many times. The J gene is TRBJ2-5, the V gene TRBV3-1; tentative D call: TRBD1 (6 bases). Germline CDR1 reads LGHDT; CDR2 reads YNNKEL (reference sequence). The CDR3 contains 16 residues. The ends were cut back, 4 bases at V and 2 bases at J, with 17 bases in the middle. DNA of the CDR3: TGTGCCAGCAGCCTAAGCTGGACAGCCGAGCAAGAGACCCAGTACTTC. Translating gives CASSLSWTAEQETQYF.

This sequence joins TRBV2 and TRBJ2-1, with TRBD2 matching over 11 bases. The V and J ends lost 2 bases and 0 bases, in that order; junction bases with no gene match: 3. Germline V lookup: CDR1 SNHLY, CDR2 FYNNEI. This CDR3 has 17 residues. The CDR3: CASSELAGGGSYNEQFF. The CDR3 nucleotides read TGTGCCAGCAGTGAACTAGCGGGAGGTGGCTCCTACAATGAGCAGTTCTTC.

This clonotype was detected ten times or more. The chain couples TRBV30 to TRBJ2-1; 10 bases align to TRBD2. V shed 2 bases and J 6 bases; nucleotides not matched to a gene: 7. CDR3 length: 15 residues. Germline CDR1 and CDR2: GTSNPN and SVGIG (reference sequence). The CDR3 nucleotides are TGTGCCTGGAGTTGGGGGACTAGCGTCGCCAATGAGCAGTTCTTC. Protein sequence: CAWSWGTSVANEQFF.

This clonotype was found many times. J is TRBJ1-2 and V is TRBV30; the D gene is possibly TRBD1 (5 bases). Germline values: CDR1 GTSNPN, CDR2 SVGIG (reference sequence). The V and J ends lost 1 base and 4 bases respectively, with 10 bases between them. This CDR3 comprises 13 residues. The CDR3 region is CAWSEGRVYGYTF. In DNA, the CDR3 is TGTGCCTGGAGTGAGGGCAGGGTCTATGGCTACACCTTC. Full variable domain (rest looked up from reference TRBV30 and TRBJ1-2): SQTIHQWPATLVQPVGSPLSLECTVEGTSNPNLYWYRQAAGRGLQLLFYSVGIGQISSEVPQNLSASRPQDRQFILSSKKLLLSDSGFYLCAWSEGRVYGYTFGSGTRLTVV.

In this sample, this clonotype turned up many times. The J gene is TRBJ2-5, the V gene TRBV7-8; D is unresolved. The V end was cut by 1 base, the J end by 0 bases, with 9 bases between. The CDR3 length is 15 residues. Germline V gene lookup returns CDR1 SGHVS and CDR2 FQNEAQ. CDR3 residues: CASSLVYGHQETQYF. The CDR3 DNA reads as TGTGCCAGCAGCTTAGTTTACGGACACCAAGAGACCCAGTACTTC. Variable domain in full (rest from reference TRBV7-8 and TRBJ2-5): GAGVSQSPRYKVAKRGQDVALRCDPISGHVSLFWYQQALGQGPEFLTYFQNEAQLDKSGLPSDRFFAERPEGSVSTLKIQRTQQEDSAVYLCASSLVYGHQETQYFGPGTRLLVL.

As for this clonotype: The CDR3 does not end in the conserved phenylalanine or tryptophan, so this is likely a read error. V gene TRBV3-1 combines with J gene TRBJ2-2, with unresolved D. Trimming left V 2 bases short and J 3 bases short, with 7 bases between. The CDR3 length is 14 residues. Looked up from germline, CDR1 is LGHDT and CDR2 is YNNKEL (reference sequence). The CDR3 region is CASSQNSDTGELFS. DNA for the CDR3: TGTGCCAGCAGCCAAAACAGCGACACCGGGGAGCTGTTTTCT.

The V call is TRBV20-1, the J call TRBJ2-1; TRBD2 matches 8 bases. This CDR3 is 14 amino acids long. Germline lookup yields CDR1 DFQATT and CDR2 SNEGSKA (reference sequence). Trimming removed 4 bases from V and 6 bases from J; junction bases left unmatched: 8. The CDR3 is CSAIREGLSNEQFF. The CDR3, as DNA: TGCAGTGCTATCCGGGAGGGCCTTTCCAATGAGCAGTTCTTC.

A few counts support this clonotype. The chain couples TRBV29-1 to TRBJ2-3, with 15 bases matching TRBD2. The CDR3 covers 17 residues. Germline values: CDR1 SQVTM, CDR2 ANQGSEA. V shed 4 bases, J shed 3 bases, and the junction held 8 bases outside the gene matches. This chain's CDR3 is CSVAGLAGGWRTDTQYF. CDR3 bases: TGCAGCGTTGCGGGACTAGCGGGAGGATGGAGGACAGATACGCAGTATTTT.

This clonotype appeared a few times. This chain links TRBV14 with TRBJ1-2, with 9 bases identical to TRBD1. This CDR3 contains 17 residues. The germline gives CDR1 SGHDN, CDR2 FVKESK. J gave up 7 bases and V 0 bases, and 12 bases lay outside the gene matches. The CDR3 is CASSQERTGVPGSGYTF. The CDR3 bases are TGTGCCAGCAGCCAAGAGAGGACAGGGGTGCCGGGAAGTGGCTACACCTTC.